These 28 T cell receptor beta chains originate from one sample sequenced in a study of molecular identifiers for immune sequencing clone quantification. TCRdb re-called the PCR reads with MiXCR, one entry per CDR3 protein. Found here are some 590,000 distinct CDR3 sequences, roughly 25% of them singletons; the top ten hold 0.6% to 0.9%. Material for sequencing was naive CD8+ T cells from blood, with Jurkat cell RNA spiked in. Subset here: FACS-sorted CD8+CD4-CCR7+CD45RA+ naive T cells. All receptors come from a human donor in good health. Some libraries in this study had Jurkat cell RNA spiked in.

In the case of this clonotype: A read error may produce the germline difference seen at one junction end. This chain joins TRBV7-9 and TRBJ2-1; 9 bases match TRBD2. The CDR3 contains 14 residues. The germline gives CDR1 SEHNR, CDR2 FQNEAQ (reference sequence). The CDR3 spells CASDMRRGGNEQSF. In DNA, the CDR3 is TGTGCCAGCGACATGAGGCGGGGGGGCAATGAGCAGTCCTTC.

Comments on this clonotype: A much larger clone lies one base from this, so it may be a read error. Without the conserved terminal phenylalanine or tryptophan, this CDR3 likely stems from a read error. V and J are TRBV5-1 and TRBJ2-7; D may be TRBD2 (5 bases). The V gene's germline CDR1 is SGHRS and CDR2 YFSETQ. V lost 0 bases, J lost 7 bases, and 20 bases lay in between. The CDR3 spans 16 residues. CDR3 DNA sequence: TGCGCCAGCAGCTTGGCCGGGCAGGAGGAAATCGGGGAGCAGTACTCC. Translating it yields CASSLAGQEEIGEQYS.

CDR3 in amino acids: CASRITGDNTGELFF. The CDR3 DNA reads TGTGCCAGCAGAATCACAGGGGATAACACCGGGGAGCTGTTTTTT. The rearrangement joins TRBV12-3 or TRBV12-4 to TRBJ2-2; 7 bases are shared with TRBD1. V trimming: 6 bases; J trimming: 2 bases; junction bases outside the gene matches: 6. The CDR3 spans 15 residues.

In the case of this clonotype: Germline and junction disagree at one end, which may indicate a read error. CDR3 bases: TGTACCAGCAGTTACGGGGGAGACCTACTAGCCAAAAACATTCAGTACTTC. This translates into CTSSYGGDLLAKNIQYF. J is TRBJ2-4 and V is TRBV6-2 or TRBV6-3; TRBD2 might be the D (6 bases). CDR3 length: 17 amino acids. Germline CDR1 reads MNHEY; CDR2 reads SVGEGT.

The V and J genes are TRBV20-1 and TRBJ2-7; TRBD2 agrees at 7 bases. The CDR3 runs to 14 residues. Germline assignment: CDR1 DFQATT and CDR2 SNEGSKA (reference sequence). V shed 6 bases, J shed 4 bases, and the junction held 12 bases outside the gene matches. This CDR3 reads CSACGREGLYEQYF. The CDR3 bases are TGCAGTGCCTGTGGTAGGGAGGGCTTGTACGAGCAGTACTTC.

A remark on this clonotype: A much more abundant neighbour one base away suggests this may be a read error. CDR3 sequence: CASSERDYHGETLYF. CDR3 DNA sequence: TGTGCCAGCAGTGAGCGGGACTATCACGGGGAGACCCTGTACTTC. The rearrangement uses TRBV28 and TRBJ2-5, with 7 bases matching TRBD2. CDR3 length: 15 residues. Germline lookup yields CDR1 MDHEN and CDR2 SYDVKM.

This chain links TRBV2 with TRBJ2-7; 11 bases fit TRBD1. The CDR3 extends over 16 amino acids. J was trimmed by 4 bases and V by 4 bases; bases with no gene match: 9. The germline V gene has CDR1 SNHLY and CDR2 FYNNEI. DNA of the CDR3: TGTGCCAGCAGTGGGGGACAGGGGGGCTCGTGGTACGAGCAGTACTTC. Translating it yields CASSGGQGGSWYEQYF.

This clonotype was counted many times. The genes are TRBV20-1 and TRBJ1-2, with a weak D call TRBD1 (6 bases). CDR1 and CDR2 (germline): DFQATT, SNEGSKA (reference sequence). The CDR3 is 13 amino acids. V dropped 1 base and J dropped 8 bases, with 14 bases sitting between them. The CDR3 loop reads CSARGTGNGGYTF. CDR3 sequence (DNA): TGCAGTGCTAGAGGCACAGGGAACGGCGGCTACACCTTC.

This clonotype was detected ten times or more. The chain uses TRBV2 and TRBJ2-5, with 8 bases matching TRBD1. The ends lost 6 bases at V and 5 bases at J; junction bases unmatched: 5. This CDR3 has 13 residues. CDR1 SNHLY and CDR2 FYNNEI come from the germline V gene. CDR3 nucleotide sequence: TGTGCCAGCAGCAGACAGGGGATCGAGACCCAGTACTTC. It specifies CASSRQGIETQYF.

This chain uses TRBV27 with TRBJ2-7; TRBD1 matches 7 bases. In germline, CDR1 is MNHEY, CDR2 SMNVEV (reference sequence). V lost 4 bases, J lost 2 bases, and 11 bases stayed unmatched. The CDR3 has 16 residues. The CDR3 loop is CASSYPQTGSTYEQYF. In DNA, the CDR3 is TGTGCCAGCAGTTACCCACAGACAGGGTCAACCTACGAGCAGTACTTC.

This clonotype was counted between two and nine times. This sequence joins TRBV7-9 and TRBJ2-1; D is perhaps TRBD2 (6 bases). Per germline, CDR1 SEHNR and CDR2 FQNEAQ (reference sequence). The CDR3 has 15 residues. Trimming stripped 1 base from V and 6 bases from J, with 13 bases between. This chain's CDR3 is CASSLGPAGPNEQFF. The CDR3 DNA reads TGTGCCAGCAGCTTAGGACCCGCGGGGCCCAATGAGCAGTTCTTC. The full variable domain, in which reference TRBV7-9 and TRBJ2-1 provide the parts outside the CDR3, is DTGVSQNPRHKITKRGQNVTFRCDPISEHNRLYWYRQTLGQGPEFLTYFQNEAQLEKSRLLSDRFSAERPKGSFSTLEIQRTEQGDSAMYLCASSLGPAGPNEQFFGPGTRLTVL.

With respect to this clonotype: This may come from a read error, since a much larger clone is one base off. The chain uses TRBV19 and TRBJ2-5, with D perhaps TRBD1 or TRBD2 (5 bases each). The ends were cut back, 8 bases at V and 1 base at J, with 8 bases in the middle. This CDR3 is built from 12 residues. Germline values: CDR1 LNHDA, CDR2 SQIVND (reference sequence). This CDR3 is CASGGIQETQYF. For the CDR3, the DNA is TGTGCCAGTGGGGGTATCCAAGAGACCCAGTACTTC.

The sample holds a few counts of this clonotype. This chain connects TRBV4-1 to TRBJ1-5; D perhaps matches TRBD1 (5 bases). This CDR3 has 16 amino acids. V dropped 1 base and J dropped 0 bases, with 10 bases sitting between them. The germline V gene encodes CDR1 MGHRA and CDR2 YSYEKL. The DNA for the CDR3 is TGCGCCAGCAGCCAAGGGGACCGAAATAGCAATCAGCCCCAGCATTTT. It translates to CASSQGDRNSNQPQHF.

There are many counts of this clonotype. The chain employs TRBV27 and TRBJ2-7, with 10 bases aligning to TRBD2. The CDR3 spans 15 residues. Germline CDR1 is MNHEY and CDR2 is SMNVEV (reference sequence). V gave up 3 bases and J gave up 2 bases; unmatched junction bases: 4. The CDR3 protein is CASSLVAGGPYEQYF. In DNA form, the CDR3 reads TGTGCCAGCAGTTTGGTAGCGGGGGGACCCTACGAGCAGTACTTC.

This clonotype came up a few times. The J gene is TRBJ1-2, the V gene TRBV15, with TRBD1 matching over 8 bases. Unmatched junction bases numbered 6, after V lost 3 bases and J lost 0 bases. The germline CDR1 and CDR2 sequences are LNHNV and YYDKDF (reference sequence). CDR3 length: 16 residues. The CDR3 loop reads CATSSPGTGANYGYTF. The CDR3 nucleotides read TGTGCCACCAGCAGTCCTGGGACAGGAGCTAACTATGGCTACACCTTC.

Only a few counts were recorded for this clonotype. V usage is TRBV4-3 and J usage is TRBJ2-3; no firm D call. The better agreement between TRBJ1-5 and the DNA end casts doubt on the J call. Germline CDR1 is LGHNA and CDR2 is YSLEER. The CDR3 has 17 amino acids. CDR3 sequence reads: CASSQSGPQTATDTQHF. The CDR3 bases are TGCGCCAGCAGCCAGTCCGGGCCCCAGACCGCCACAGATACGCAGCATTTT.

In this sample, this clonotype turned up a few times. The CDR3 here is CASSQDLYSSRFGELFF. In DNA form, the CDR3 reads TGCGCCAGCAGCCAAGATCTGTATTCGTCGCGATTCGGGGAGCTGTTTTTT. The rearrangement joins TRBV4-1 to TRBJ2-2; unclear D gene. CDR3 length equals 17 residues. The germline V gene has CDR1 MGHRA and CDR2 YSYEKL. V was shortened by 0 bases and J by 7 bases, with 18 bases between the two germline ends.

Note on this clonotype: A much larger clone lies one base from this, so it may be a read error. The chain is built from TRBV29-1 and TRBJ2-1; D may be TRBD1 (5 bases). Per germline, CDR1 SQVTM and CDR2 ANQGSEA. The CDR3 loop spans 14 amino acids. The CDR3 DNA follows: TGCAGCGTTGAAGGCCAGGGAAGGAGAGATGAGCGGTTCTTC. This translates into CSVEGQGRRDERFF.

This clonotype has at least ten counts. The gene calls are TRBV4-1 and TRBJ1-5, with D hard to call. The germline gives CDR1 MGHRA, CDR2 YSYEKL. This CDR3 spans 15 amino acids. The V gene lost 1 base and the J gene lost 1 base, with 8 bases spanning the gap. The CDR3 reads CASSQGTNSNQPQHF. CDR3 DNA sequence: TGCGCCAGCAGCCAAGGAACAAACAGCAATCAGCCCCAGCATTTT.

This clonotype was seen many times. The chain recombines TRBV7-9 with TRBJ1-1; D remains unclear. Trimming cost V 5 bases and J 7 bases, with 11 bases left between them. The CDR3 totals 12 residues. The germline V gene encodes CDR1 SEHNR and CDR2 FQNEAQ (reference sequence). The chain's CDR3 is CASSHPGYEAFF. The CDR3 nucleotides are TGTGCCAGCAGCCATCCGGGCTATGAAGCTTTCTTT.

As concerns this clonotype: A much larger clone lies a single base off, so this may be a read error. This chain joins TRBV6-2 or TRBV6-3 and TRBJ1-5; a possible D gene is TRBD1 (5 bases). The length of the CDR3 is 16 residues. Trimming shortened V by 6 bases and J by 4 bases, and 19 bases separated the two germline ends. CDR1 and CDR2 (germline): MNHEY, SVGEGT. The CDR3 sequence: CASSQVRTDRNQPQHF. The CDR3 nucleotides read TGTGCCAGCAGCCAGGTTCGCACAGACAGAAATCAGCCCCAGCATTTT.

Turning to this clonotype: One base away lies a much larger clone, so this may be a sequencing read error. The chain couples TRBV6-5 to TRBJ1-5; the D is unclear. V lost 2 bases, J lost 6 bases, and 8 bases lay in between. This CDR3 region has 13 residues. Germline V gene sequence: CDR1 MNHEY, CDR2 SVGAGI. In DNA, the CDR3 is TGTGCCAGCAGTTACGTGGGTAGTCAGCCCCAGCATTTT. Residues: CASSYVGSQPQHF.

The rearrangement links TRBV27 to TRBJ2-1; 13 bases line up with TRBD2. From germline, CDR1 is MNHEY and CDR2 SMNVEV (reference sequence). The ends lost 1 base at V and 8 bases at J; junction bases unmatched: 8. This CDR3 region has 17 residues. The CDR3 coding sequence is TGTGCCAGCAGTTTATTAACTAGCGGGGGGGCCTCCCATGAGCAGTTCTTC. This sequence encodes CASSLLTSGGASHEQFF.

This clonotype came up a few times. The chain has TRBV5-6 and TRBJ1-1, with TRBD1 as a possible D gene (5 bases). Looked up from germline, CDR1 is SGHDT and CDR2 is YYEEEE. V lost 0 bases and J 4 bases, leaving 13 bases between the germline ends. The CDR3 is 15 amino acids. This CDR3 reads CASSLDSAGSTEAFF. In DNA form, the CDR3 reads TGTGCCAGCAGCTTGGATTCGGCAGGGAGCACTGAAGCTTTCTTT.

Many counts were recorded for this clonotype. The V gene is TRBV4-3, the J gene TRBJ1-5; TRBD1 might be the D (6 bases). Germline lookup yields CDR1 LGHNA and CDR2 YSLEER. V was shortened by 1 base and J by 1 base, with 8 bases between the two germline ends. CDR3 length: 15 residues. The CDR3 DNA reads as TGCGCCAGCAGCCAAGGGACAGCAAGCAATCAGCCCCAGCATTTT. It is translated as CASSQGTASNQPQHF.

The gene calls are TRBV23-1 and TRBJ2-7; the match to TRBD1 covers 7 bases. TRBV23-1 is filed as an ORF, its function uncertain. This CDR3 is 16 amino acids long. Germline trimming cut 3 bases from V and 7 bases from J; bases unmatched to any gene: 15. The chain's CDR3 is CASSHYRGHHSGEQYF. The CDR3 DNA reads as TGCGCCAGCAGTCATTACAGGGGACATCATTCGGGAGAGCAGTACTTC.

There are many counts of this clonotype. The chain links TRBV9 to TRBJ1-3, with D uncertain. The CDR3 runs to 13 residues. Germline V gene sequence: CDR1 SGDLS, CDR2 YYNGEE. With 3 bases removed from V and 0 bases from J, the gap between germline ends came to 4 bases. CDR3 nucleotides: TGTGCCAGCAGCGGCGGCTCTGGAAACACCATATATTTT. Protein product: CASSGGSGNTIYF.

Turning to this clonotype: A much larger clone sits a single nucleotide away, making a read error possible. The rearrangement uses TRBV4-2 and TRBJ2-7, with a possible D match to TRBD2 (7 bases). This CDR3 has 15 residues. The germline V gene has CDR1 LGHNA and CDR2 YNFKEQ. V was trimmed by 1 base and J by 4 bases, leaving 14 bases between them. This CDR3 is CASSQGRAGQYEQYF. The CDR3 nucleotides read TGTGCCAGCAGCCAAGGACGAGCGGGACAATACGAGCAGTACTTC.